The 32 T cell receptor beta chains presented below share a single source sample, sequenced in a study of shared clonotypes between healthy human individuals. Profiled with immunoSEQ multiplex PCR; TCRdb holds only in-frame clones, not every one. The sample includes 2,500,000 or so clones, 80% to 95% of them seen just once. The sample was naive CD4+ T cells from PBMCs. The subset was: CD45RA+ positively selected. The receptors were sampled from a man aged 18 to 35 in good health. Some clones in this sample may be carry-over from other donors' samples.

This chain joins TRBV6-6 and TRBJ2-7; 11 bases align to TRBD2. Germline lookup yields CDR1 MNHNY and CDR2 SVGAGI (reference sequence). The CDR3 runs 15 residues. V dropped 6 bases and J dropped 5; count of bases not matched to a gene: 9. CDR3 DNA sequence: TGTGCCAGCAGGTTAGCGGGAGGGCCTGGAAACGAGCAGTACTTC. Its protein is CASRLAGGPGNEQYF.

The rearrangement links TRBV9 to TRBJ2-1; D might be TRBD2 (5 bases). V gave up 0 bases and J gave up 8 bases, with 18 bases separating them. CDR3 length: 16 residues. The germline V gene has CDR1 SGDLS and CDR2 YYNGEE. CDR3 amino acids: CASSVAGGPSGDEQFF. The CDR3, as DNA: TGTGCCAGCAGCGTAGCGGGCGGGCCGTCCGGCGATGAGCAGTTCTTC. Based on the CDR3 plus reference TRBV9 and TRBJ2-1, the full variable domain is DSGVTQTPKHLITATGQRVTLRCSPRSGDLSVYWYQQSLDQGLQFLIQYYNGEERAKGNILERFSAQQFPDLHSELNLSSLELGDSALYFCASSVAGGPSGDEQFFGPGTRLTVL.

J is TRBJ1-5 and V is TRBV28; D call uncertain. CDR1 and CDR2 (germline): MDHEN, SYDVKM. The CDR3 length is 16 residues. V was shortened by 3 bases and J by 4 bases, with 16 bases between the two germline ends. The CDR3 region has the DNA TGTGCCAGCAGTTTGGGTATGGGCAGGTCGAATCAGCCCCAGCATTTT. Its translation is CASSLGMGRSNQPQHF.

The table lists this clone with a few counts. V and J are TRBV18 and TRBJ1-1; D not certain. This CDR3 is built from 13 residues. Trimming stripped 5 bases from V and 1 base from J, with 8 bases between. Germline V gives CDR1 KGHSH, CDR2 LQKENI. The CDR3 protein is CASSADGNTEAFF. CDR3 DNA: TGTGCCAGCTCAGCGGACGGGAACACTGAAGCTTTCTTT.

The chain links TRBV6-5 to TRBJ1-1; D uncertain. V was trimmed by 6 bases and J by 2 bases, leaving 7 bases between them. CDR3 size: 12 residues. Germline V gives CDR1 MNHEY, CDR2 SVGAGI. Written as DNA, the CDR3 is TGTGCCAGCAGAAGAACAAACACTGAAGCTTTCTTT. Amino acids: CASRRTNTEAFF.

The CDR3 nucleotides read TGTGCCAGCAGCTTAGGAACCCTGAGTAGCGATGAGCAGTTCTTC. Its translation is CASSLGTLSSDEQFF. This chain uses TRBV7-9 with TRBJ2-1; weak D call: TRBD2 (5 bases). In germline, CDR1 is SEHNR, CDR2 FQNEAQ (reference sequence). The length of the CDR3 is 15 residues. V was shortened by 1 base and J by 8 bases, with 15 bases between the two germline ends.

As to this clone: This CDR3 is also generated by other DNA sequences in the sample. The chain links TRBV6-1 to TRBJ1-2; D gene ambiguous. Germline CDR1 reads MNHNS; CDR2 reads SASEGT. This CDR3 comprises 13 residues. Trimming took off 3 bases at V and 3 bases at J, with 8 bases between the two ends. The CDR3 here is CASSDGLDYGYTF. The CDR3 DNA reads TGTGCCAGCAGTGATGGGCTTGACTATGGCTACACCTTC.

The chain uses TRBV5-5 and TRBJ2-3, with TRBD1 matching over 7 bases. CDR1 SGHKS and CDR2 YYEKEE come from the germline V gene (reference sequence). The trim removed 4 bases at V and 6 bases at J, leaving 2 bases unmatched. The CDR3 runs to 12 residues. The chain's CDR3 is CASSRQGDTQYF. DNA of the CDR3: TGTGCCAGCAGCAGACAGGGTGATACGCAGTATTTT.

The rearrangement links TRBV28 to TRBJ1-1; possibly TRBD1 for D (5 bases). CDR3 length equals 16 residues. The V gene's germline CDR1 is MDHEN and CDR2 SYDVKM. Deletions cut 5 bases from V and 5 bases from J, with 21 bases between. The CDR3 DNA reads as TGTGCCAGCAGTCCAGGGCTCGTGGTAGTTAGGACTGAAGCTTTCTTT. It encodes CASSPGLVVVRTEAFF.

V and J are TRBV4-1 and TRBJ2-1; 10 positions agree with TRBD2. J was trimmed by 5 bases and V by 1 base; bases with no gene match: 2. This CDR3 has 15 amino acids. Germline CDR1 is MGHRA and CDR2 is YSYEKL. The CDR3 here is CASSQVGLADNEQFF. The CDR3 region has the DNA TGCGCCAGCAGCCAAGTTGGACTAGCGGACAATGAGCAGTTCTTC.

This clone was detected only once. The chain recombines TRBV7-2 with TRBJ1-4; the match to TRBD1 covers 9 bases. CDR1 and CDR2 (germline): SGHTA, FQGNSA. There are 15 residues in the CDR3. Trimming cost V 5 bases and J 7 bases; bases outside gene matches: 8. CDR3 nucleotides: TGTGCCAGCAGCCCGTGGACAGGGGTCGGTGAAAAACTGTTTTTT. It specifies CASSPWTGVGEKLFF.

Comment on this clone: Additional DNA sequences in this sample encode the identical CDR3. V usage is TRBV9 and J usage is TRBJ2-5; D possibly corresponds to TRBD1 (6 bases). The V end was cut by 0 bases, the J end by 5 bases, with 11 bases between. CDR1 SGDLS and CDR2 YYNGEE come from the germline V gene. The CDR3 has 14 residues. CDR3 sequence (DNA): TGTGCCAGCAGCGTAGGGGGGCGCGTCGAGACCCAGTACTTC. The encoded protein is CASSVGGRVETQYF.

The rearrangement uses TRBV19 and TRBJ1-3, with D maybe TRBD1 (5 bases). Deletions cut 9 bases from V and 1 base from J, with 10 bases between. The CDR3 runs 13 residues. Germline lookup yields CDR1 LNHDA and CDR2 SQIVND (reference sequence). As DNA, the CDR3 is TGTGCCAGCAGCAGGGAATCTGGAAACACCATATATTTT. Translating it yields CASSRESGNTIYF.

V is TRBV4-1 and J is TRBJ2-2; D is unresolved. Between the trimmed V and J ends, which lost 1 base and 6 bases, there was a span of 9 bases. There are 14 residues in the CDR3. Germline values: CDR1 MGHRA, CDR2 YSYEKL. The CDR3 DNA reads TGCGCCAGCAGCCAAGGGCTAGAGCCCGGGGAGCTGTTTTTT. Protein sequence: CASSQGLEPGELFF.

The sample holds one count of this clone. The rearrangement joins TRBV6-5 to TRBJ2-3; 9 nucleotides match TRBD2. The V gene's germline CDR1 is MNHEY and CDR2 SVGAGI. The CDR3 totals 15 residues. V shed 5 bases, J shed 2 bases, and the junction held 5 bases outside the gene matches. The CDR3 reads CASSLIAGATDTQYF. DNA for the CDR3: TGTGCCAGCAGTCTTATAGCGGGGGCCACAGATACGCAGTATTTT.

This sequence joins TRBV5-1 and TRBJ2-1; D is unclear. V lost 5 bases and J lost 4, with 16 bases in between. The CDR3 is made up of 15 amino acids. Germline CDR1 reads SGHRS; CDR2 reads YFSETQ. In nucleotides, the CDR3 is TGCGCCAGCAGTCCGACCGACCTTGGTTACAATGAGCAGTTCTTC. This encodes CASSPTDLGYNEQFF.

The rearrangement joins TRBV7-3 to TRBJ2-1; TRBD2 aligns across 7 bases. Germline loops: CDR1 SGHTA, CDR2 FQGTGA. CDR3 length: 17 residues. V gave up 5 bases and J gave up 0 bases; unmatched junction bases: 10. The CDR3 sequence: CASSPTSGDPSYNEQFF. In nucleotides, the CDR3 is TGTGCCAGCAGCCCTACAAGCGGGGACCCCTCCTACAATGAGCAGTTCTTC.

Details on this clone: Other nucleotide sequences from this sample produce the same CDR3. The CDR3 DNA sequence: TGCGCCAGCAGCCTAGTAGCGGAACCCTACAATGAGCAGTTCTTC. Protein sequence: CASSLVAEPYNEQFF. This chain connects TRBV5-1 to TRBJ2-1; possibly TRBD2 for D (6 bases). With 4 bases removed from V and 2 bases from J, the gap between germline ends came to 13 bases. The CDR3 has 15 amino acids. Germline loops: CDR1 SGHRS, CDR2 YFSETQ.

The genes are TRBV9 and TRBJ2-1; 10 nucleotides agree with TRBD1. Germline V gives CDR1 SGDLS, CDR2 YYNGEE. The CDR3 is 15 amino acids. With V trimmed by 0 bases and J by 8 bases, 5 bases remained unmatched. In nucleotides, the CDR3 is TGTGCCAGCAGCGTAGGGGGACAGGGGTTGGATGAGCAGTTCTTC. As protein: CASSVGGQGLDEQFF.

The V and J genes are TRBV5-1 and TRBJ2-5; D could derive from TRBD1 or TRBD2 (5 bases each). V dropped 8 bases and J dropped 3 bases, with 20 bases sitting between them. The CDR3 consists of 15 residues. Germline V gene sequence: CDR1 SGHRS, CDR2 YFSETQ. CDR3 coding DNA: TGCGCCAGTCGCGTGCAATTGGGACCTGAAGAGACCCAGTACTTC. Translation: CASRVQLGPEETQYF.

The V call is TRBV6-1, the J call TRBJ2-7; D perhaps matches TRBD1 (6 bases). This CDR3 is 16 amino acids long. Trimming cost V 3 bases and J 0 bases, with 15 bases left between them. Germline V gene sequence: CDR1 MNHNS, CDR2 SASEGT. CDR3 protein: CASSDLTGSHSYEQYF. CDR3 sequence (DNA): TGTGCCAGCAGTGACCTGACAGGATCACACTCCTACGAGCAGTACTTC.

This clone was seen just once. The J gene is TRBJ2-2, the V gene TRBV9; D is possibly TRBD2 (7 bases). This CDR3 has 15 amino acids. Germline CDR1 is SGDLS and CDR2 is YYNGEE. V was clipped by 3 bases and J by 4 bases, with 13 bases between them. Here the CDR3 DNA reads TGTGCCAGCAGCGGTAACAGGGAGGGCACCGGGGAGCTGTTTTTT. This codes for CASSGNREGTGELFF.

This sequence joins TRBV6-4 and TRBJ1-1; D not resolved. CDR1 is MRHNA, CDR2 SNTAGT, per germline. The CDR3 is made up of 15 amino acids. V lost 5 bases and J lost 1, with 14 bases in between. The DNA for the CDR3 is TGTGCCAGCAGTAAAGAAATGGACGGGAACACTGAAGCTTTCTTT. It codes for CASSKEMDGNTEAFF.

The CDR3 DNA reads TGTGCCAGCAGTTCCCCCGGGACAGGGGGCTGGGACGAGCAGTACTTC. Amino acid sequence: CASSSPGTGGWDEQYF. The chain couples TRBV28 to TRBJ2-7; 12 bases are a match to TRBD1. The CDR3 loop spans 16 amino acids. J gave up 5 bases and V 4 bases, and 9 bases lay outside the gene matches. The germline CDR1 and CDR2 sequences are MDHEN and SYDVKM.

This clone was counted once. The same CDR3 can be traced to other DNA sequences in this sample. The chain joins TRBV5-1 to TRBJ2-2; D gene uncertain. V was shortened by 0 bases and J by 4 bases, with 7 bases between the two germline ends. The germline CDR1 and CDR2 sequences are SGHRS and YFSETQ. The CDR3 extends over 14 amino acids. CDR3 bases: TGCGCCAGCAGCTTGGTGCAGCCCACCGGGGAGCTGTTTTTT. The encoded protein is CASSLVQPTGELFF. Together with reference TRBV5-1 and TRBJ2-2, the CDR3 gives the full variable domain: KAGVTQTPRYLIKTRGQQVTLSCSPISGHRSVSWYQQTPGQGLQFLFEYFSETQRNKGNFPGRFSGRQFSNSRSEMNVSTLELGDSALYLCASSLVQPTGELFFGEGSRLTVL.

The chain uses TRBV7-3 and TRBJ2-1; D ambiguous. The germline V and J ends were trimmed by 2 bases and 0 bases, with 5 bases remaining between them. CDR1 SGHTA and CDR2 FQGTGA come from the germline V gene. The CDR3 has 14 amino acids. The CDR3 DNA follows: TGTGCCAGCAGCTTACTCCACTCCTACAATGAGCAGTTCTTC. Protein sequence: CASSLLHSYNEQFF.

This chain connects TRBV2 to TRBJ2-7; TRBD1 agrees at 7 bases. The trim removed 6 bases at V and 1 base at J, leaving 3 bases unmatched. Per germline, CDR1 SNHLY and CDR2 FYNNEI. This CDR3 contains 13 residues. The CDR3 here is CASREDRSYEQYF. CDR3 nucleotide sequence: TGTGCCAGCAGAGAGGACAGGTCCTACGAGCAGTACTTC.

This clone was detected only once. V is TRBV15 and J is TRBJ2-3; the match to TRBD2 covers 11 bases. The V and J ends lost 5 bases and 2 bases, in that order; junction bases with no gene match: 3. The germline V gene has CDR1 LNHNV and CDR2 YYDKDF (reference sequence). The CDR3 is 15 residues long. CDR3 in amino acids: CATSGGLAVTDTQYF. The CDR3 nucleotides read TGTGCCACCAGCGGGGGACTAGCGGTCACAGATACGCAGTATTTT. Supplemented by reference TRBV15 and TRBJ2-3, the full variable domain reads DAMVIQNPRYQVTQFGKPVTLSCSQTLNHNVMYWYQQKSSQAPKLLFHYYDKDFNNEADTPDNFQSRRPNTSFCFLDIRSPGLGDTAMYLCATSGGLAVTDTQYFGPGTRLTVL.

The CDR3 sequence: CASSLVPRGQTGELFF. CDR3 coding DNA: TGTGCCAGCAGCTTAGTTCCGCGCGGCCAAACCGGGGAGCTGTTTTTT. The rearrangement links TRBV7-9 to TRBJ2-2, with no clear D. The V gene lost 1 base and the J gene lost 5 bases, with 14 bases spanning the gap. CDR1 and CDR2 from the germline V gene are SEHNR and FQNEAQ (reference sequence). The CDR3 is 16 residues long.

The chain joins TRBV28 to TRBJ1-1; tentatively, D is TRBD1 (6 bases). This CDR3 is 14 amino acids long. Germline values: CDR1 MDHEN, CDR2 SYDVKM. V gave up 6 bases and J gave up 3 bases, with 14 bases separating them. CDR3 amino acids: CASSPRGAHTEAFF. In nucleotides, the CDR3 is TGTGCCAGCAGCCCCCGGGGGGCTCACACTGAAGCTTTCTTT.

As regards this clone: The sample contains more than one DNA sequence encoding this CDR3. The CDR3 loop is CASSPGGSEQYF. In nucleotides, the CDR3 is TGTGCCAGCTCACCAGGGGGATCCGAGCAGTACTTC. V usage is TRBV18 and J usage is TRBJ2-7, with D tentatively TRBD1 or TRBD2 (5 bases each). With 2 bases removed from V and 6 bases from J, the gap between germline ends came to 8 bases. The CDR3 contains 12 residues. CDR1 KGHSH and CDR2 LQKENI come from the germline V gene. Filled out from reference TRBV18 and TRBJ2-7, the complete variable domain reads NAGVMQNPRHLVRRRGQEARLRCSPMKGHSHVYWYRQLPEEGLKFMVYLQKENIIDESGMPKERFSAEFPKEGPSILRIQQVVRGDSAAYFCASSPGGSEQYFGPGTRLTVT.

J is TRBJ1-2 and V is TRBV19, with D unresolved. Germline-derived CDR1 and CDR2 are LNHDA and SQIVND (reference sequence). V gave up 5 bases and J gave up 4 bases, with 14 bases separating them. CDR3 length: 14 amino acids. The CDR3 reads CASSSNSGAYGYTF. In DNA form, the CDR3 reads TGTGCCAGTAGTTCAAACTCAGGTGCCTATGGCTACACCTTC.